This T cell receptor (beta chain) was recovered during a study of T cells in Graves' hyperthyroidism and ophthalmopathy. Regions amplified from RNA transcripts were the TCR beta CDR3 regions. In the first-round RT-PCR of the TCR CDR3, the HTBI primer set was used. TCRdb re-derived calls from the multiplex PCR reads in MiXCR, one entry per CDR3 protein. The repertoire has some 570,000 distinct CDR3 sequences, more than 13% of them found once; the top ten carry 7.1%. This clonotype was seen many times. The CDR3 totals 14 residues. In germline, CDR1 is LGHNA, CDR2 YNFKEQ. The V end was cut by 4 bases, the J end by 6 bases, with 16 bases between.

The sample comprised blood. The TCR originated in a woman younger than 30 with Graves' ophthalmopathy. The chain is built from TRBV4-2 and TRBJ2-7; the D gene could be TRBD1 or TRBD2 (5 bases each). CDR3 sequence reads: CASSRHFGGFEQYF. In DNA form, the CDR3 reads TGTGCCAGCAGCCGTCATTTTGGGGGATTCGAGCAGTACTTC.